This TCR beta chain came from a study of blood T cell repertoires in COVID-19. Study information: Both acute and convalescent COVID-19 samples were obtained from the United States, Italy and Spain.

Everyone who took part was roughly 18 to 95 years old, and they came from 20 to 25 US areas. Donors were grouped by their self-reported clinical history. Original processing methods: Amplification with reference gene primers provided the estimates of nucleated cell counts. Libraries were prepared by immunoSEQ multiplex PCR; TCRdb keeps only in-frame clonotypes and omits some of them. V, J and clone size are taken as reported in that table, and D and trimming were inferred from the DNA itself. This sample has fewer than 200,000 clones, with about 80% found just once. Trimming removed 7 bases at V and 6 bases at J, with 18 bases between. In germline, CDR1 is ENHRY, CDR2 SYGVKD. This CDR3 region has 14 residues.

This sequence was found in a woman in her seventies in a cohort exposed to, infected with or recovered from COVID-19 (not recorded which). Sample: PBMCs or T cells enriched from blood (not recorded which). V gene TRBV10-3 combines with J gene TRBJ1-2; no clear D. DNA for the CDR3: TGTGCCATCACCCCCCGCGGAGGACTGGATGGCTACACCTTC. This codes for CAITPRGGLDGYTF.